This T cell receptor (beta chain) was sequenced during a study of cytomegalovirus exposure and HLA in healthy donors (dated by TCRdb to the late 2010s). For the wider study: In an earlier analysis of 450 to 750 of the donors, less than 350 Gb of sequence data and 117 million unique TCR beta sequences from about 180 million T cells were reported. Among roughly 400 genotyped donors of the cohort, an average of around 250,000 unique TCR beta nucleotide sequences was sequenced per donor, of which approximately 19% were non-productive. Of the 300 to 500 genotyped donors, roughly 76% were placed in the genetic ancestry cluster associated with self-reported Caucasian donors. An early release covering about 600 HLA-typed donors comprised around 300 gigabases of sequencing data and roughly 85 million unique TCR sequences. Donor age, sex, ethnicity and CMV serostatus were collected together with the repertoire data. HLA typing included class I and class II loci at four-digit resolution. In a later analysis, previously published TCR beta repertoires from about 640 donors were re-analyzed and high-resolution HLA genotyping was added so that TCR occurrence patterns could be studied. The study used immunosequencing to profile the T cell repertoires of about 670 subjects and linked those repertoires to cytomegalovirus serostatus. To predict cytomegalovirus infection status, the study combined high-throughput TCR immunosequencing, statistical association of individual TCRs with disease status, and machine learning. The study aimed to test whether signatures of past pathogen exposure could be identified by cataloging public T cell receptors. In addition to the first cohort of approximately 650 subjects, a separate validation cohort of under 150 different subjects was used. The number of donors typed differed by locus, with 629-630 for A, B, C, DRB1 and DQB1, around 560 for DQA1, nearly 610 for DPA1, and over 400 for DPB1. Every discovery cohort repertoire had been produced on one sequencing platform. Because of strong linkage in the cohort, five DR-DQ haplotypes were treated as single units for association and clustering. Rather than drawing on any new phenotypic data, the later analysis identified candidate immune exposures from TCR beta sequences and the way those sequences occurred across donors. A later genetic analysis used genome-wide SNP genotypes for about 65% of the 666 donors, treating that subset as a discovery cohort. An earlier analysis of a few hundred of the donors applied high-throughput TCR beta sequencing to assess whether each TCR beta V gene segment acted as functional or pseudogenic.

The full study reports these points: A later analysis reported that several top co-occurrence clusters appeared linked to parvovirus B19, influenza, CMV and Epstein-Barr virus. According to a later genetic analysis, donors in an Asian-associated ancestry cluster had fewer N-insertions in productive TCRs than the approximately 650-donor mean. The sequencing pipeline was judged likely to have produced a cluster of highly shared sequence variants as a technical artifact. Most TCR sequences were seen in very few donors, while some public TCRs were found in many individuals. It was suggested by the authors that the approach could potentially be generalized to other disease states and immunological phenotypes. Broadly in line with IMGT annotations, most TCR beta V segments showed up in productive rearrangements about 87% or about 30% of the time in an earlier analysis of 587 of the donors. A further reported finding was that TCR beta sequences accurately predicted the HLA-A and HLA-B alleles for most subjects in the first cohort. In a later analysis, HLA-associated TCR beta chains showed more clonal expansion and lower generation probabilities than non-associated chains that were equally common. CMV serostatus was the only immune exposure information available for the cohort. In vitro tests confirmed that a few of the cytomegalovirus-associated TCR beta chains recognize cytomegalovirus antigens. In the study, 150 to 200 TCR beta chains were listed as associated with cytomegalovirus. At a false discovery rate of 0.05, a later analysis linked about 17,000 TCR beta sequences to specific HLA alleles. Around 16 rarely observed V segments, including chromosome 9 orphons, were excluded from the earlier analysis of some 590 of the donors because counts were too low. Because HLA typing was unavailable for some donors at each locus, only the typed subset was used in association tests. In a later analysis, TCR association rates were found to vary across HLA loci, with the most associated TCRs seen for DRB1 alleles and the fewest for HLA-C alleles. Roughly uniform sequencing depth across donors was assumed in presence/absence analyses, although this assumption may not hold. Assigning TCR associations to individual alleles was difficult when HLA alleles, especially DR and DQ, strongly co-occurred. Some IMGT-functional V segments, including TRBV6-2 and TRBV6-3, could not be told apart with the 87-base-pair reads, so those segments were excluded. A later genetic analysis associated a missense DCLRE1C variant with V-gene and J-gene trimming of TCR beta chains, and an independent cohort replicated the association. This cohort had only TCR beta chains sequenced, and the lack of alpha or paired-chain data limited which features could be detected. Most CMV-associated TCR beta chains appeared to be HLA-restricted in a later analysis, and the HLA associations seemed to be driven largely by CMV exposure. Correlated functional status among segregating V segments might be attributable to linkage disequilibrium, but an unknown experimental factor could not be ruled out. In both the original and validation cohorts, the classifier was reported to diagnose cytomegalovirus status with high specificity and sensitivity.

The library was obtained by the immunoSEQ multiplex PCR assay. For the multiplex PCR, a mixture combining 60 forward primers for TCR Vbeta segments and 13 reverse primers for TCR Jbeta segments was used. The CDR3 region of rearranged TCR beta genes was amplified from genomic DNA with a multiplex PCR assay. The Illumina HiSeq System was used to sequence the amplified TCR beta libraries as 87-base-pair reads. The published analysis was carried out like this. A later analysis counted approximately 84 million unique TCR beta chains across the 666 repertoires, and approximately 11 million of these chains were shared by at least two donors. To remove PCR and sequencing errors, raw reads were error-corrected and collapsed into unique sequences using a nearest-neighbor algorithm that merged closely related sequences. CDR3 sequences were aligned to IMGT reference sequences to assign V, D and J gene segments. For a sequence to be retained, a match of at least six nucleotides was required to both a V gene segment and a J gene segment. Rearrangements were called productive when the CDR3 lacked stop codons and stayed in frame with V and J; all others were non-productive. CDR3 was defined by IMGT convention, running from the second conserved V-encoded cysteine to the conserved J-encoded phenylalanine. The earlier analysis of 587 of the donors excluded any sequence lacking an unambiguous match to a single V gene segment. An earlier analysis of just under 600 of the donors called V segments functional above 56.7% productive rearrangements and segregating when the between-donor standard deviation exceeded 5%. To diagnose cytomegalovirus status from the catalog of TCR beta chain sequences, a statistical classification framework was built. V and J gene assignment, in a later analysis, came from comparing TCR nucleotide sequences with IMGT/GENE-DB human TR gene sequences. In a later analysis, CDR3 sequences and most-parsimonious VDJ recombination scenarios were assigned using the TCRdist pipeline. In a later analysis, each TCR beta chain was defined by its CDR3 amino acid sequence together with its V-gene family, and reads lacking a unique V-gene family were excluded. As a way to deal with suspected cross-contamination and a sequencing artifact, a later analysis dropped 450 to 700 nucleotide sequences that were highly shared and had low generation probability. A later analysis calculated a clonal expansion index for each public chain from normalized within-repertoire ranks of inferred template counts. Generation probabilities in a later analysis came from a VDJ recombination model fitted to out-of-frame rearrangements, and those results were checked against IGoR. In a later analysis, hypergeometric tests were used to score TCR-TCR, TCR-HLA and TCR-CMV co-occurrence, with a repertoire-size bias correction applied to TCR pairs. To estimate false discovery rates, a later analysis permuted the HLA or CMV assignments 20 times. A later analysis grouped co-occurring TCRs with DBSCAN, adding TCRdist sequence similarity when clustering within HLA-allele-positive subsets. Co-occurrence clustering excluded repertoires with fewer than 30,000 or more than 120,000 public chains, plus five with anomalous nucleotide sharing. Imported from immuneACCESS, the table was reduced by TCRdb to in-frame sequences with V and J called. These copies leave out some clones; in studies compared against another copy, an unresolved V gene accounts for under half, and the cause of the remainder is not known. D and trimming were read from the DNA, whereas the V and J calls and clone size are those reported in that table. The sample table shows about 170,000 clones, and around 76% are seen once. The ten largest clones capture around 2.1% of the sample.

According to the germline V gene (reference sequence), CDR1 reads SGHNT and CDR2 reads YYREEE. The CDR3 starts with the cysteine, ends with the phenylalanine, and has 15 residues. Only the CDR3 region is kept as DNA, spanning 45 bases read in frame from base 1. V is cut back by 4 bases and J by 7 bases, with 6 bases in the junction unmatched. The cohort consisted of fewer than 700 healthy bone marrow donors. At the time of sampling, all cohort members were nominally healthy, though unrecorded immune exposures were likely present. The donor tested CMV seronegative, placing the donor among the 350 or so seronegative members of the cohort. A peripheral blood sample was provided by each donor, and peripheral blood mononuclear cells were used for TCR beta sequencing. The Qiagen DNeasy Blood Extraction Kit was used to extract genomic DNA from the blood cell samples. Concerning this clone: This receptor's antigen is unknown. Within one base of it there is no much larger clone, and no base qualities were kept.

In this chain, TRBV5-4 is recombined with TRBJ1-6, and 9 bases in between align with TRBD1. The sample was PBMCs. The TCR was taken from a female donor in good health and CMV-seronegative. The base sequence is TGTGCCAGCAGCCCGCGGGACAGGGCCAATTCACCCCTCCACTTT. Its protein is CASSPRDRANSPLHF. With the portions outside the CDR3 filled from the reference TRBV5-4 and TRBJ1-6 genes, the complete variable region becomes ETGVTQSPTHLIKTRGQQVTLRCSSQSGHNTVSWYQQALGQGPQFIFQYYREEENGRGNFPPRFSGLQFPNYSSELNVNALELDDSALYLCASSPRDRANSPLHFGNGTRLTVT.